What follows are 13 T cell receptor beta chains derived from one specimen sequenced in a study of T cells after posttransplantation cyclophosphamide. TCRdb keeps only in-frame clones here, not all; method: immunoSEQ multiplex PCR. The sample records roughly 49,000 clones, around 83% being singletons. Sequences were obtained from PBMCs. These receptors came from a man between 25 and 39 years old with a blood cancer, CMV-positive, and with a related stem cell donor.

This chain links TRBV7-2 with TRBJ2-2, with TRBD2 identical over 8 bases. The CDR3 runs 16 residues. V lost 4 bases, J lost 6 bases, and 10 bases stayed unmatched. Germline V gene sequence: CDR1 SGHTA, CDR2 FQGNSA. The CDR3 loop is CASSWGSGLVSGELFF. DNA for the CDR3: TGTGCCAGCAGCTGGGGTTCGGGACTAGTATCCGGGGAGCTGTTTTTT.

This sequence joins TRBV5-1 and TRBJ2-7; 7 bases map to TRBD2. Germline V CDR1 and CDR2: SGHRS, YFSETQ. CDR3 size: 17 residues. V was clipped by 0 bases and J by 3 bases; unmatched bases: 12. In DNA, the CDR3 is TGCGCCAGCAGCTTGGAAGCGGGGCCCCAACCACTCTACGAGCAGTACTTC. Its protein product is CASSLEAGPQPLYEQYF.

The CDR3 region is CASKPAGSNYGYTF. CDR3 nucleotide sequence: TGTGCCAGCAAACCGGCAGGGTCAAACTATGGCTACACCTTC. The rearrangement joins TRBV7-2 to TRBJ1-2; D might be TRBD1 (5 bases). The V gene lost 7 bases and the J gene lost 2 bases, with 14 bases spanning the gap. CDR1 is SGHTA, CDR2 FQGNSA, per germline. CDR3 length: 14 residues.

J is TRBJ1-1 and V is TRBV5-6, with D perhaps matching TRBD1 (6 bases). Trimming removed 0 bases from V and 6 bases from J, with 9 bases in between. Germline-derived CDR1 and CDR2 are SGHDT and YYEEEE. There are 13 residues in the CDR3. The CDR3 region is CASSLDRDPEAFF. DNA for the CDR3: TGTGCCAGCAGCTTGGACAGGGACCCTGAAGCTTTCTTT.

Points on this clone: One end of the junction does not line up with germline, which may come from a read error. This chain links TRBV5-4 with TRBJ1-4, with D hard to call. CDR1 and CDR2 (germline): SGHNT, YYREEE (reference sequence). The CDR3 consists of 12 residues. The CDR3 region has the DNA TGTGCCAGCAGCTATGACGATGGACTGGAATATTTT. Translation: CASSYDDGLEYF.

The chain employs TRBV4-1 and TRBJ2-5, with 8 bases aligning to TRBD2. This CDR3 spans 19 amino acids. From germline, CDR1 is MGHRA and CDR2 YSYEKL. V lost 2 bases to trimming and J lost 2 bases; unmatched junction nucleotides: 16. CDR3 region: CASSQPGRGAGEGQETQYF. The CDR3 DNA reads TGCGCCAGCAGCCAACCGGGACGGGGAGCGGGAGAGGGACAAGAGACCCAGTACTTC.

The chain carries TRBV27 and TRBJ1-2; 7 bases align to TRBD1. CDR3 length equals 15 residues. The J segment lost 2 bases and the V segment lost 6 bases, leaving 9 bases of the junction unmatched. CDR1 and CDR2 from the germline V gene are MNHEY and SMNVEV (reference sequence). CDR3 protein: CASSSLGQDNYGYTF. The CDR3, as DNA: TGTGCCAGCAGCTCCCTCGGACAGGACAACTATGGCTACACCTTC.

The chain combines TRBV9 with TRBJ2-1; D is ambiguous. Looked up from germline, CDR1 is SGDLS and CDR2 is YYNGEE. Trimming cost V 0 bases and J 4 bases, with 11 bases left between them. The CDR3 covers 15 residues. CDR3 sequence: CASSVAPSPYNEQFF. The CDR3 coding sequence is TGTGCCAGCAGCGTAGCCCCCTCCCCGTACAATGAGCAGTTCTTC.

Comments on this clone: The same CDR3 arises from other DNA sequences in this sample as well. V is TRBV5-6 and J is TRBJ1-2; 8 positions match TRBD1. V gave up 4 bases and J gave up 6 bases; unmatched junction bases: 11. CDR1 is SGHDT, CDR2 YYEEEE, per germline. The CDR3 extends over 15 amino acids. The CDR3 DNA reads TGTGCCAGCAGCCTGCCTGGGACAGGAGGGAATGGCTACACCTTC. Its protein product is CASSLPGTGGNGYTF.

This clone appeared a few times. The chain couples TRBV30 to TRBJ2-7; 8 positions agree with TRBD1. CDR1 is GTSNPN, CDR2 SVGIG, per germline (reference sequence). Unmatched junction bases numbered 2, after V lost 5 bases and J lost 2 bases. This CDR3 has 12 residues. CDR3 residues: CAWGDRPYEQYF. The CDR3, as DNA: TGTGCCTGGGGGGACAGGCCCTACGAGCAGTACTTC.

The V gene is TRBV4-3, the J gene TRBJ2-1; TRBD1 might be the D (7 bases). The V end lost 0 bases, the J end lost 4 bases, and 19 bases lay between the germline ends. The CDR3 has 18 residues. In germline, CDR1 is LGHNA, CDR2 YSLEER. The CDR3 sequence: CASSQDRGGAGGYNEQFF. The DNA of the CDR3 is TGCGCCAGCAGCCAAGATCGTGGCGGGGCAGGGGGGTACAATGAGCAGTTCTTC.

The chain recombines TRBV27 with TRBJ1-4; D uncertain. Germline assignment: CDR1 MNHEY and CDR2 SMNVEV (reference sequence). Trimming pared 4 bases from V and 0 bases from J, leaving 9 bases between. The CDR3 is 15 residues long. The CDR3 sequence is CASSYRPATNEKLFF. CDR3 sequence (DNA): TGTGCCAGCAGTTACAGACCGGCAACTAATGAAAAACTGTTTTTT.

The rearrangement joins TRBV5-1 to TRBJ2-5; D unclear. The DNA end is a closer match to TRBJ2-7, so the J assignment may be wrong. CDR1 is SGHRS, CDR2 YFSETQ, per germline. This CDR3 has 15 amino acids. DNA for the CDR3: TGCGCCAGCAGCTTGGGGGCCTCGAGAACCTACGAGCAGTACTTC. Encoded protein: CASSLGASRTYEQYF.